These T cell receptor beta chains were read from a single sample in a study of T-cell memory formation after mild COVID-19. TCRdb re-analysed the 5' RACE reads in MiXCR, keeping a single row per CDR3 protein. The sample holds approximately 300,000 distinct CDR3 sequences, approximately 15% seen once. The sample comprised PBMCs or a T cell subset sorted from them (not recorded which). The source is a man between 18 and 29 years old who had mild COVID-19 (a few samples of this study predate the infection). Cell type and time point are not known. CDR3s include the opening cysteine and the closing phenylalanine or tryptophan. The order of the fields is clone size, V gene, D gene, CDR3 protein. A D gene is named only where the DNA matches it firmly. Not all rows give a size; the values are once, few, many and, for expanded clones, a class.

NA,TRBV4-1,TRBD1,CASSQVILGTGAYEQYF
few,TRBV30,NA,CAWAGGDTQYF
few,TRBV20-1,NA,CSAPRGQGIGTQYF
NA,TRBV3-1,NA,CASSQWVPAGTEAFF
few,TRBV7-2,TRBD1,CASSPRTGAYEQYF
NA,TRBV20-1,NA,CSATKGGKNQPQHF
few,TRBV5-6,NA,CASRKAGQETQYF
NA,TRBV7-8,TRBD1,CASSYDRVRMTDTQYF
many,TRBV7-3,NA,CASSSLSGTGTYNEQFF
NA,TRBV5-1,NA,CASSILGGEASEAFF
NA,TRBV6-2/TRBV6-3,TRBD1,CASSSKDRGWSTEAFF
NA,TRBV11-2,NA,CASSPTGTLNSPLHF
NA,TRBV28,NA,CASSVEVLETQYF
few,TRBV5-1,TRBD1,CASSLESGTGPVYGYTF
NA,TRBV5-1,NA,CASSWGGRQETQYF
many,TRBV28,NA,CASSLRGAGYNEQFF
NA,TRBV18,NA,CASSQDRHTEAFF
NA,TRBV5-6,NA,CASSWTWGEQYF